Each of the 5 T cell receptor beta chains below was sequenced from the same sample in a study of beta chain features in type 1 diabetes. The study, taken as a whole, reports: When Type 1 diabetes patients were examined, their TCRB CDR3s proved moderately but significantly shorter in all four CD4+ subsets.

These TCRs' antigens remain unknown. Sequencing targeted expressed TCRB transcripts, as all isolated RNA had been reverse transcribed. Profiled with immunoSEQ multiplex PCR; TCRdb holds only in-frame clones, not every one. This table has about 650,000 clones, approximately 13% appearing once. Material for sequencing was naive CD4+ T cells from blood. The receptors were sampled from a man aged 25-45 years with type 1 diabetes.

This clone was seen a handful of times. The chain joins TRBV25-1 to TRBJ1-2; no clear D. The CDR3 loop spans 14 amino acids. With 3 bases removed from V and 2 bases from J, the gap between germline ends came to 10 bases. CDR1 and CDR2 from the germline V gene are MGHDK and SYGVNS. The CDR3 nucleotides are TGTGCCAGCAGTGACGTGCGTCTCAACTATGGCTACACCTTC. This encodes CASSDVRLNYGYTF.

This clone was found a few times. V is TRBV5-6 and J is TRBJ2-1; D not certain. The CDR3 consists of 15 residues. Germline CDR1 and CDR2: SGHDT and YYEEEE. Trimming stripped 2 bases from V and 2 bases from J, with 11 bases between. CDR3 coding DNA: TGTGCCAGCAGCTTTGAAAGGTTTACCTACAATGAGCAGTTCTTC. Translating gives CASSFERFTYNEQFF. Variable domain in full (rest from reference TRBV5-6 and TRBJ2-1): DAGVTQSPTHLIKTRGQQVTLRCSPKSGHDTVSWYQQALGQGPQFIFQYYEEEERQRGNFPDRFSGHQFPNYSSELNVNALLLGDSALYLCASSFERFTYNEQFFGPGTRLTVL.

The chain uses TRBV11-2 and TRBJ1-4, with no clear D. In germline, CDR1 is SGHAT, CDR2 FQNNGV. V dropped 2 bases and J dropped 4 bases, with 8 bases sitting between them. This CDR3 region has 14 residues. Here the CDR3 reads CASSLRPFNEKLFF. CDR3 DNA sequence: TGTGCCAGCAGCTTAAGGCCATTTAATGAAAAACTGTTTTTT.

The chain uses TRBV10-3 and TRBJ2-2; 9 nucleotides match TRBD1. Trimming at V came to 6 bases and at J to 0 bases, leaving 2 bases not matched to a gene. The CDR3 runs to 15 residues. Germline-derived CDR1 and CDR2 are ENHRY and SYGVKD. CDR3: CAISGDRANTGELFF. CDR3 bases: TGTGCCATCAGCGGGGACAGGGCGAACACCGGGGAGCTGTTTTTT.

There are a few counts of this clone. The genes are TRBV6-6 and TRBJ2-5; D uncertain. The germline V gene encodes CDR1 MNHNY and CDR2 SVGAGI (reference sequence). This CDR3 has 16 amino acids. Trimming removed 2 bases at V and 3 bases at J, with 16 bases between. CDR3 residues: CASSYARMPEEETQYF. In nucleotides, the CDR3 is TGTGCCAGCAGTTACGCTCGAATGCCAGAAGAAGAGACCCAGTACTTC.